The rows below give T cell receptor beta chains drawn from one sample of a study of cytomegalovirus exposure and HLA in healthy donors. Clones were read by immunoSEQ multiplex PCR, and TCRdb kept only the in-frame ones, dropping some. The sample has around 90,000 clones; less than 65% are singletons. The sample comprised PBMCs. The receptors originated from a woman under 40 in good health and CMV-seropositive. The CDR3 runs from the conserved cysteine through the conserved F or W. D genes are given only for firm matches. For some rows the clone size is stated as once, few or many, or as a class when expanded; others skip it.

d_call j_call clone_size v_call cdr3_aa cdr3_nt
TRBD1 TRBJ2-5 few TRBV27 CASSSLGQGKTQYF TGTGCCAGCAGCTCACTGGGACAGGGGAAGACCCAGTACTTC
. TRBJ2-7 . TRBV7-6 CASSPGSRTEQYF TGTGCCAGCAGCCCGGGGAGCCGTACCGAGCAGTACTTC
. TRBJ2-7 . TRBV7-9 CASSTGNYYEQYF TGTGCCAGCAGCACGGGGAACTACTACGAGCAGTACTTC
TRBD2 TRBJ2-3 few TRBV6-1 CASSHTSGATDTQYF TGTGCCAGCAGCCATACTAGCGGGGCCACAGATACGCAGTATTTT
TRBD1 TRBJ1-1 . TRBV19 CASKIRQGWVGGEAFF TGTGCCAGTAAAATTCGACAGGGTTGGGTTGGTGGTGAAGCTTTCTTT
TRBD1 TRBJ2-7 . TRBV5-1 CASSWTGGSSYEQYF TGCGCCAGCAGCTGGACAGGGGGAAGCTCCTACGAGCAGTACTTC
. TRBJ2-6 . TRBV28 CASSFVFRNSGANVLTF TGTGCCAGCAGTTTTGTCTTCAGGAACTCTGGGGCCAACGTCCTGACTTTC
. TRBJ1-1 . TRBV2 CASIRVNTEAFF TGTGCCAGCATACGGGTGAACACTGAAGCTTTCTTT
. TRBJ2-7 few TRBV7-9 CASSLALYYDEQYF TGTGCCAGCAGCTTAGCACTATACTACGACGAGCAGTACTTC
TRBD1 TRBJ2-7 . TRBV11-1 CASSRPGGSGTYEQYF TGTGCCAGCAGCCGGCCAGGGGGCTCGGGTACCTACGAGCAGTACTTC
TRBD2 TRBJ2-3 . TRBV4-3 CASSQRVSGGGTDTRYF TGCGCCAGCAGCCAAAGAGTGAGCGGGGGAGGCACAGATACGCGGTATTTT
. TRBJ1-1 many TRBV6-5 CASKFHGRGEAFF TGTGCCAGCAAATTCCACGGGCGGGGTGAAGCTTTCTTT
. TRBJ1-2 . TRBV5-5 CASSLWQGSNGYTF TGTGCCAGCAGCCTCTGGCAGGGATCGAATGGCTACACCTTC
TRBD1 TRBJ2-5 once TRBV5-5 CASSLGSGGLQETQYF TGTGCCAGCAGCTTGGGTTCAGGGGGCCTCCAAGAGACCCAGTACTTC
. TRBJ1-2 . TRBV4-1 CASSQDFTGPYGYTF TGCGCCAGCAGCCAAGATTTTACAGGCCCCTATGGCTACACCTTC
TRBD2 TRBJ2-1 . TRBV19 CASSIRLAGGLLGGNEQFF TGTGCCAGTAGTATAAGGTTAGCGGGGGGCCTTTTGGGCGGCAATGAGCAGTTCTTC
. TRBJ1-4 . TRBV5-1 CASSSDQRMGEKLFF TGCGCCAGCAGCTCGGACCAGCGGATGGGTGAAAAACTGTTTTTT
TRBD1 TRBJ1-2 . TRBV2 CASSEQGDYGYTF TGTGCCAGCAGTGAACAGGGGGACTATGGCTACACCTTC
. TRBJ2-7 . TRBV5-1 CASSPAGDEQYF TGCGCCAGCAGCCCTGCAGGGGACGAGCAGTACTTC
. TRBJ2-7 . TRBV30 CACQTGTSSYEQYF TGTGCCTGCCAGACAGGGACTAGCTCCTACGAGCAGTACTTC
. TRBJ2-1 . TRBV5-1 CASSLGMRSLGTEQFF TGCGCCAGCAGCTTGGGGATGCGGTCCCTCGGCACTGAGCAGTTCTTC
. TRBJ2-1 . TRBV18 CASQKKIAENEQFF TGTGCCAGCCAGAAAAAGATAGCGGAGAATGAGCAGTTCTTC
TRBD2 TRBJ2-1 . TRBV5-1 CASSLLPSGGTYNEQFF TGCGCCAGCAGCTTGTTACCTAGCGGGGGGACTTACAATGAGCAGTTCTTC
TRBD1 TRBJ2-7 . TRBV6-5 CASSSSVDRGHEQYF TGTGCCAGCAGTTCGTCGGTGGACAGGGGGCACGAGCAGTACTTC
. TRBJ1-1 . TRBV4-2 CASSQEGGVNTEAFF TGTGCCAGCAGCCAAGAGGGGGGGGTGAACACTGAAGCTTTCTTT
TRBD1 TRBJ1-5 . TRBV6-1 CASSSGQGFNQPQHF TGTGCCAGCAGTTCGGGACAGGGGTTCAATCAGCCCCAGCATTTT
TRBD1 TRBJ2-7 . TRBV10-3 CAIRPGTGAYEQYF TGTGCCATCAGGCCCGGGACAGGGGCCTACGAGCAGTACTTC
TRBD2 TRBJ2-2 . TRBV19 CASSNGLNPASGELLF TGTGCCAGTAGTAATGGCCTAAATCCAGCGAGCGGGGAGCTGCTTTTT
. TRBJ2-2 few TRBV6-6 CASSYSRKAGTGELFF TGTGCCAGCAGTTACTCCCGGAAGGCCGGGACCGGGGAGCTGTTTTTT
. TRBJ2-7 . TRBV7-9 CASSTGSSYEQYF TGTGCCAGCAGCACCGGGTCTTCCTACGAGCAGTACTTC
. TRBJ1-2 . TRBV5-6 CASSLLAGRLSGYTF TGTGCCAGCAGCTTGTTGGCAGGGAGGTTGAGTGGCTACACCTTC
TRBD1 TRBJ2-7 . TRBV19 CASSPGTGTPYEQYF TGTGCCAGTAGTCCCGGGACAGGGACCCCCTACGAGCAGTACTTC
. TRBJ1-1 . TRBV19 CASRTPGFKGEGTEAFF TGTGCCAGTAGAACACCAGGGTTTAAGGGGGAAGGCACTGAAGCTTTCTTT
. TRBJ1-2 . TRBV4-1 CASSQQGSHPNYGYTF TGCGCCAGCAGTCAACAGGGTTCCCATCCGAACTATGGCTACACCTTC
. TRBJ2-2 few TRBV5-6 CASSLGGLSEGTGELFF TGTGCCAGCAGCTTGGGGGGTCTTAGCGAGGGTACCGGGGAGCTGTTTTTT
TRBD2 TRBJ2-1 few TRBV28 CASTRGVGSYNEQFF TGTGCCAGCACCCGGGGGGTGGGGTCCTACAATGAGCAGTTCTTC
. TRBJ2-5 . TRBV30 CAWTSSSETQYF TGTGCCTGGACTAGCAGTTCGGAGACCCAGTACTTC